Listed here are 18 T cell receptor beta chains from one sample, sequenced in a study of blood T cell repertoires in COVID-19. Assay used: immunoSEQ multiplex PCR; TCRdb lists only in-frame clones, some missing. The data contain about half a million clones, nearly 90% of them singletons. Sequencing was done on a sample of peripheral blood. The receptors stem from a man between 18 and 29 years old with COVID-19, enrolled during active disease.

The CDR3 DNA follows: TGTGCCAGCAAATCCGGGACAGATACGCAGTATTTT. Its protein product is CASKSGTDTQYF. The chain couples TRBV12-3 or TRBV12-4 to TRBJ2-3; D gene uncertain. The CDR3 length is 12 residues. The germline V and J ends were trimmed by 7 bases and 3 bases, with 8 bases remaining between them.

This chain links TRBV11-3 with TRBJ2-7; the D gene is possibly TRBD1 (5 bases). The CDR3 contains 14 residues. From germline, CDR1 is SGHNT and CDR2 YENEEA. V was pared by 5 bases and J by 4 bases, with 15 bases between. CDR3 sequence (DNA): TGTGCCAGCAGCCCCCGTACCCAGGGTTACGAGCAGTACTTC. Protein sequence: CASSPRTQGYEQYF.

The chain combines TRBV6-5 with TRBJ2-5; 9 bases map to TRBD1. Germline V gene data show CDR1 as MNHEY and CDR2 as SVGAGI. The CDR3 consists of 14 residues. The J segment lost 3 bases and the V segment lost 6 bases, leaving 5 bases of the junction unmatched. The CDR3 sequence is CASRRDRVKETQYF. The CDR3 DNA reads TGTGCCAGCAGACGGGACAGGGTTAAAGAGACCCAGTACTTC.

This chain links TRBV27 with TRBJ2-5; possibly TRBD2 for D (6 bases). Trimming removed 5 bases from V and 1 base from J, with 14 bases in between. The CDR3 is made up of 15 amino acids. Germline values: CDR1 MNHEY, CDR2 SMNVEV (reference sequence). The CDR3 coding sequence is TGTGCCAGCAGTCCATACCTCGGGGGCCAAGAGACCCAGTACTTC. Protein product: CASSPYLGGQETQYF.

The V and J genes are TRBV6-5 and TRBJ1-1; 9 nucleotides match TRBD1. The V gene's germline CDR1 is MNHEY and CDR2 SVGAGI. This CDR3 spans 14 amino acids. The V and J ends lost 2 bases and 3 bases, in that order; junction bases with no gene match: 1. CDR3 nucleotides: TGTGCCAGCAGTTACGACAGGGGGGACACTGAAGCTTTCTTT. This gives the protein CASSYDRGDTEAFF.

V is TRBV4-1 and J is TRBJ1-4, with D unclear. The CDR3 is 16 residues long. Germline V gene data show CDR1 as MGHRA and CDR2 as YSYEKL. V lost 0 bases and J lost 4, with 12 bases in between. This CDR3 is CASSQDPGEGNEKLFF. The CDR3 coding sequence is TGCGCCAGCAGCCAAGATCCCGGAGAGGGTAATGAAAAACTGTTTTTT.

DNA for the CDR3: TGTGCCAGCAGCTTGAGGGGACAGGGCTCCTACGAGCAGTACTTC. It specifies CASSLRGQGSYEQYF. This rearrangement joins TRBV7-8 to TRBJ2-7; 9 nucleotides line up with TRBD1. CDR3 length equals 15 residues. Germline CDR1 reads SGHVS; CDR2 reads FQNEAQ. V dropped 3 bases and J dropped 0; count of bases not matched to a gene: 3.

As regards this clone: The sample has other DNA sequences that encode this CDR3 too. V and J are TRBV3-1 (or the pseudogene TRBV3-2) and TRBJ2-5; 9 nucleotides agree with TRBD1. The V segment lost 4 bases and the J segment 4 bases; nucleotides outside the gene matches: 1. Germline CDR1 LGHDT, CDR2 YNNKEL (reference sequence). The length of the CDR3 is 13 residues. DNA of the CDR3: TGTGCCAGCAGCCGACAGGGGGGAGAGACCCAGTACTTC. This gives the protein CASSRQGGETQYF.

There are a few counts of this clone. The chain uses TRBV2 and TRBJ2-7; 12 nucleotides align to TRBD2. V lost 2 bases to trimming and J lost 8 bases; unmatched junction nucleotides: 7. Germline CDR1 and CDR2: SNHLY and FYNNEI. CDR3 length equals 15 residues. CDR3 nucleotide sequence: TGTGCCAGCAGTGAACTAGCGGGGGGGTCTACGCAGCAGTACTTC. Its protein product is CASSELAGGSTQQYF.

This chain uses TRBV4-2 with TRBJ1-5, with D possibly TRBD1 on 6 matching bases. The germline gives CDR1 LGHNA, CDR2 YNFKEQ. This CDR3 has 15 residues. V was pared by 0 bases and J by 2 bases, with 8 bases between. CDR3 protein: CASSQESGGNQPQHF. CDR3 nucleotide sequence: TGTGCCAGCAGCCAAGAATCAGGGGGCAATCAGCCCCAGCATTTT.

A single count supports this clone. In DNA, the CDR3 is TGTGCCAGGTCACAGGGGGGAAGGGAGACCCAGTACTTC. It yields the protein CARSQGGRETQYF. This chain links TRBV6-5 with TRBJ2-5; 8 bases are a match to TRBD1. Losses at the gene ends were 9 bases for V and 5 bases for J; bases not matched to a gene: 8. The CDR3 consists of 13 residues. Germline V gives CDR1 MNHEY, CDR2 SVGAGI.

The chain uses TRBV6-5 and TRBJ2-7; D not certain. Germline CDR1 and CDR2: MNHEY and SVGAGI. The CDR3 is made up of 13 amino acids. V was cut by 8 bases and J by 3 bases, with 14 bases left in between. CDR3 in amino acids: CASVPGWNYEQYF. CDR3 DNA: TGTGCCAGCGTGCCGGGTTGGAACTACGAGCAGTACTTC.

The chain joins TRBV7-3 to TRBJ1-2; TRBD1 might be the D (5 bases). CDR1 and CDR2 (germline): SGHTA, FQGTGA. The CDR3 runs to 13 residues. Trimming left V 3 bases short and J 4 bases short, with 9 bases between. The CDR3 sequence: CASSLLGGYGYTF. The CDR3 bases are TGTGCCAGCAGCTTGCTGGGGGGCTATGGCTACACCTTC.

The V call is TRBV7-9, the J call TRBJ1-6; the D is unclear. This CDR3 comprises 14 residues. The ends were cut back, 3 bases at V and 5 bases at J, with 8 bases in the middle. Looked up from germline, CDR1 is SEHNR and CDR2 is FQNEAQ (reference sequence). For the CDR3, the DNA is TGTGCCAGCAGCTTGGACTTAAATAATTCACCCCTCCACTTT. Translating it yields CASSLDLNNSPLHF. Complete variable domain (other parts from reference TRBV7-9 and TRBJ1-6): DTGVSQNPRHKITKRGQNVTFRCDPISEHNRLYWYRQTLGQGPEFLTYFQNEAQLEKSRLLSDRFSAERPKGSFSTLEIQRTEQGDSAMYLCASSLDLNNSPLHFGNGTRLTVT.

As concerns this clone: The identical CDR3 is also encoded by other nucleotide sequences in the sample. The rearrangement links TRBV24-1 to TRBJ2-5; 8 nucleotides match TRBD2. Germline V gives CDR1 KGHDR, CDR2 SFDVKD. V dropped 0 bases and J dropped 5; count of bases not matched to a gene: 4. The CDR3 length is 15 residues. The CDR3 sequence: CATSDLRGGWETQYF. CDR3 coding DNA: TGTGCCACCAGTGATTTGCGGGGGGGCTGGGAGACCCAGTACTTC.

The CDR3 protein is CASSLGAGYEQYF. DNA of the CDR3: TGTGCCAGCAGTTTAGGGGCAGGCTACGAGCAGTACTTC. The chain combines TRBV27 with TRBJ2-7; maybe TRBD1 (5 bases). Trimming removed 2 bases at V and 3 bases at J, with 8 bases between. The CDR3 runs 13 residues. Per germline, CDR1 MNHEY and CDR2 SMNVEV (reference sequence).

The chain uses TRBV9 and TRBJ2-5; the match to TRBD1 covers 7 bases. CDR3 length: 15 amino acids. V shed 1 base and J 5 bases; nucleotides not matched to a gene: 8. The V gene's germline CDR1 is SGDLS and CDR2 YYNGEE. CDR3 loop: CASSVSQKQGETQYF. In DNA form, the CDR3 reads TGTGCCAGCAGCGTATCCCAAAAACAGGGGGAGACCCAGTACTTC.

Here the CDR3 reads CSASTGSETQYF. The CDR3 region has the DNA TGCAGTGCTAGTACGGGGTCAGAGACCCAGTACTTC. The V call is TRBV20-1, the J call TRBJ2-5; TRBD2 is a possible D gene (5 bases). Trimming took 3 bases from V and 4 from J, leaving 9 bases between them. The germline CDR1 and CDR2 sequences are DFQATT and SNEGSKA (reference sequence). This CDR3 has 12 amino acids.